This T cell receptor beta chain was profiled in a study of cytomegalovirus exposure and HLA in healthy donors. Study-wide results and limits: Information on immune exposure was restricted to one variable (CMV serostatus). Highly shared variants forming one cluster were likely a sequencing artifact.

A remark on this clone: The antigen is undetermined.

The PCR employed 60 Vbeta primers together with 13 Jbeta primers. Data came from immunoSEQ multiplex PCR; TCRdb stores just in-frame clones and leaves some out. The sample consists of around 140,000 clones, 82% of them appearing once. The germline V gene encodes CDR1 GTSNPN and CDR2 SVGIG (reference sequence). The CDR3 spans 15 residues. The V and J ends lost 0 bases and 1 base respectively, with 13 bases between them. The V call is TRBV30, the J call TRBJ2-7; TRBD1 is a possible D gene (5 bases). The sample taken for sequencing was PBMCs. The receptor comes from a woman aged 45-65 years in good health and CMV-seropositive. CDR3 sequence: CAWSVWQGYSYEQYF. CDR3 bases: TGTGCCTGGAGTGTATGGCAGGGATATTCCTACGAGCAGTACTTC.